This TCR beta chain emerged from a study of cytomegalovirus exposure and HLA in healthy donors. Researchers ran the PCR with 60 Vbeta and 13 Jbeta primers. Here immunoSEQ multiplex PCR was the method, and the copy in TCRdb shows in-frame clones only, minus some. Counted here are 120,000 to 150,000 clones, around 10% occurring once; the ten biggest clones make up over 1.5%. This clone was found a few times. Its antigen is as yet unknown. General observations from the study: Researchers counted around 150 TCR beta chains as cytomegalovirus-associated. In vitro testing confirmed a few CMV-associated chains as specific for CMV antigens.

CDR1 MNHEY and CDR2 SVGAGI come from the germline V gene. V lost 8 bases and J lost 6; bases outside the gene matches: 6. This CDR3 spans 14 amino acids. Input material: PBMCs. The receptor was derived from a male donor in good health and CMV-seronegative. The chain combines TRBV6-5 with TRBJ1-4, with 10 bases matching TRBD1. Here the CDR3 DNA reads TGTGCCAGCCGTGGACAGGGGGAAGATGAAAAACTGTTTTTT. Translated: CASRGQGEDEKLFF.